A single TCR beta chain is shown here with its context. V was cut by 1 base and J by 6 bases, with 10 bases left in between. This CDR3 spans 14 amino acids. Germline assignment: CDR1 LNHDA and CDR2 SQIVND (reference sequence). Original handling: Cell counts per sample came from amplifying reference gene primers. TCRdb keeps only in-frame clones here, not all; method: immunoSEQ multiplex PCR. The V and J calls and clone size were taken over from that table, and D and trimming were inferred from the DNA. Among approximately 260,000 clones listed, approximately 78% were seen once. This entry comes from a study of blood T cell repertoires in COVID-19. Whole-study context: Samples taken during acute and convalescent COVID-19 were collected in the United States, Italy and Spain. T cells, B-cell-depleted T cells, or PBMCs provided the cDNA or gDNA that served as material.

Sequenced input: peripheral blood. The V gene is TRBV19, the J gene TRBJ1-5; D not certain. The clonotype comes from a woman aged 55-70 years with active or convalescent COVID-19. The CDR3 nucleotides are TGTGCCAGTAGTATAGGCCCTCCGGGTCAGCCCCAGCATTTT. As protein: CASSIGPPGQPQHF.